This TCR beta chain was sequenced during a study of T cells after yellow fever vaccination. Study-wide points: Booster samples showed a return of most primary-vaccination clones (approximately 95% CD4, about 87% CD8). The study noted that FACS-sorted repertoires could contain abundant clonotypes contaminating from the bulk population.

The sample holds many counts of this clonotype. The antigen remains unidentified. TCR cDNA, made by 5'RACE template switching, carried an added universal primer site and UMIs. Each CDR3 protein gets one entry after TCRdb re-called the 5' RACE reads with MiXCR. This repertoire shows 95,000 to 150,000 distinct CDR3 sequences, more than 6.5% found once; its top ten account for 2% to 3%. The CDR3 length is 16 residues. The V segment lost 4 bases and the J segment 5 bases; nucleotides outside the gene matches: 10. In germline, CDR1 is SGHRS, CDR2 YFSETQ. The source was CD4+ T cells sorted from PBMCs, collected around 10 days after the first yellow fever vaccination. This clonotype originated in a man younger than 35 who received the YFV17D yellow fever vaccine. The V gene is TRBV5-1, the J gene TRBJ2-5; 11 bases align to TRBD1. This CDR3 reads CASSATGQGALETQYF. CDR3 nucleotides: TGCGCCAGCAGCGCGACCGGACAGGGGGCTCTGGAGACCCAGTACTTC.